This entry concerns a single T cell receptor beta chain. Produced via immunoSEQ multiplex PCR; TCRdb's table is partial and in-frame only. The sample shows 150,000 or so clones, about 88% of them seen only once. The record originates from a study of T cell responses to AZD1222 COVID-19 vaccine. In germline, CDR1 is SGHDN, CDR2 FVKESK. This CDR3 spans 16 amino acids. V lost 4 bases and J 8 bases, leaving 18 bases between the germline ends. The V gene is TRBV14, the J gene TRBJ1-6; D ambiguous. Sequencing was performed on peripheral blood, taken on day 0 of AZD1222 vaccination. The clonotype comes from an adult in good health. As DNA, the CDR3 is TGTGCCAGCAGCCGCCTTCCGGCAGCTCCGTATTCACCCCTCCACTTT. This encodes CASSRLPAAPYSPLHF.